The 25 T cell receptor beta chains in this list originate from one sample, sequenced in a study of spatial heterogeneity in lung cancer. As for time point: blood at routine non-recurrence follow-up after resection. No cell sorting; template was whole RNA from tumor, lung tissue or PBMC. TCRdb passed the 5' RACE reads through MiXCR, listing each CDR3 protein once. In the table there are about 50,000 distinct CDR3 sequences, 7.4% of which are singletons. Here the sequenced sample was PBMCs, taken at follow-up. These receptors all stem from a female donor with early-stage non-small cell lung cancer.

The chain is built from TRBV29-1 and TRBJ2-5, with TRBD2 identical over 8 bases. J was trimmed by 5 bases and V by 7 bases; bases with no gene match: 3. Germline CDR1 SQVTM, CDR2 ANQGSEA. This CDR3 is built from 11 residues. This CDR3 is CSGRLAETQYF. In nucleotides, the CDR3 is TGCAGCGGAAGACTAGCGGAGACCCAGTACTTC.

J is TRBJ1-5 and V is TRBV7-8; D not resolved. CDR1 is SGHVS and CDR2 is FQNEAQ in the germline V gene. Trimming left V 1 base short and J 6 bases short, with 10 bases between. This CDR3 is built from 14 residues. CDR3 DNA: TGTGCCAGCAGCTTAGGGGATGAGGGTCAGCCCCAGCATTTT. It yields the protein CASSLGDEGQPQHF.

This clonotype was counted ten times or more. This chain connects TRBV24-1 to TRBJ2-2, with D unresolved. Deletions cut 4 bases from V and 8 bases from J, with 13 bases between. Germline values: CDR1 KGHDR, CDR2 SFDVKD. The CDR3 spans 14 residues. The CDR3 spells CATSDLGPEGELFF. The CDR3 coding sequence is TGTGCCACCAGTGACCTCGGACCCGAAGGGGAGCTGTTTTTT.

DNA for the CDR3: TGTGCCATAAGAGCGGAAGAGACCCAGTACTTC. Its translation: CAIRAEETQYF. The rearrangement uses TRBV7-9 and TRBJ2-5, with TRBD2 as a possible D gene (5 bases). The CDR3 has 11 amino acids. V was shortened by 10 bases and J by 3 bases, with 9 bases between the two germline ends. Germline V lookup: CDR1 SEHNR, CDR2 FQNEAQ (reference sequence).

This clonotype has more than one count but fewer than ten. The CDR3 loop reads CASSEGLWTLGGPDTQYF. CDR3 coding DNA: TGTGCCAGCAGTGAAGGACTTTGGACGCTCGGAGGGCCAGATACGCAGTATTTT. V is TRBV2 and J is TRBJ2-3, with D possibly TRBD2 on 6 matching bases. The V gene lost 1 base and the J gene lost 4 bases, with 21 bases spanning the gap. This CDR3 spans 18 amino acids. The germline CDR1 and CDR2 sequences are SNHLY and FYNNEI.

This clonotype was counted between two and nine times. This CDR3 reads CASRVTGGNYGYTF. DNA of the CDR3: TGTGCCAGCAGGGTCACAGGGGGCAACTATGGCTACACCTTC. This chain uses TRBV12-3 or TRBV12-4 with TRBJ1-2; 9 nucleotides line up with TRBD1. The trim removed 6 bases at V and 2 bases at J, leaving 4 bases unmatched. The CDR3 spans 14 residues.

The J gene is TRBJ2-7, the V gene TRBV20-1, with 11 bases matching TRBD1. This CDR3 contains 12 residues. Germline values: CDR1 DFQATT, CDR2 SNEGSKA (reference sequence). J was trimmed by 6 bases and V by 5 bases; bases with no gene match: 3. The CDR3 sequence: CSAGTGGTEQYF. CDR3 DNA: TGCAGTGCTGGGACAGGGGGGACCGAGCAGTACTTC.

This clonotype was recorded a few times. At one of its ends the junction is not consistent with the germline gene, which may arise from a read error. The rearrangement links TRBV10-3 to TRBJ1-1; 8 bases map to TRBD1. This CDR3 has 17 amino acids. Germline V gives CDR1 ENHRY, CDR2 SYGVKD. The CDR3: CAVSEGSQGAAITEAFF. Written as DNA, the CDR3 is TGTGCCGTCAGCGAGGGATCCCAGGGGGCCGCGATCACTGAAGCTTTCTTT.

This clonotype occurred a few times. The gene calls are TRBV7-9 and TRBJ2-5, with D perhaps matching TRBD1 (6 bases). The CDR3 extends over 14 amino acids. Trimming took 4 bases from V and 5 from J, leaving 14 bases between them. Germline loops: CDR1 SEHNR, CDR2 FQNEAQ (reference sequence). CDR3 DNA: TGTGCCAGCAGCTCCACCGGGACAACGGAGACCCAGTACTTC. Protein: CASSSTGTTETQYF.

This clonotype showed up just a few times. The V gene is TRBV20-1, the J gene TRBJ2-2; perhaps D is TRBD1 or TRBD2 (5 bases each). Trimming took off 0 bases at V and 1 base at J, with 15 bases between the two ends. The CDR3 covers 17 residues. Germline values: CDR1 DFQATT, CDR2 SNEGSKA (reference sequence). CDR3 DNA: TGCAGTGCTAGAGATAGGTTCGGGGCAGGGAACACCGGGGAGCTGTTTTTT. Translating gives CSARDRFGAGNTGELFF.

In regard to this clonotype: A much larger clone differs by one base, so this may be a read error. CDR3 residues: CASSLVEKGDEQFF. CDR3 DNA: TGTGCCAGCAGCTTGGTAGAGAAAGGGGATGAGCAGTTCTTC. The chain uses TRBV5-6 and TRBJ2-1, with TRBD1 as a possible D gene (5 bases). Trimming took 0 bases from V and 8 from J, leaving 12 bases between them. The CDR3 extends over 14 amino acids. The germline CDR1 and CDR2 sequences are SGHDT and YYEEEE.

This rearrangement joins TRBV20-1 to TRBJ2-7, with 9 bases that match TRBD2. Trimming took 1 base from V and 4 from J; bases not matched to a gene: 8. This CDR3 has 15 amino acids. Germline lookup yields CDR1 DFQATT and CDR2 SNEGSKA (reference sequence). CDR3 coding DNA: TGCAGTGCTAGAGTGATCAGCGGGGGGTCTTACGAGCAGTACTTC. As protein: CSARVISGGSYEQYF.

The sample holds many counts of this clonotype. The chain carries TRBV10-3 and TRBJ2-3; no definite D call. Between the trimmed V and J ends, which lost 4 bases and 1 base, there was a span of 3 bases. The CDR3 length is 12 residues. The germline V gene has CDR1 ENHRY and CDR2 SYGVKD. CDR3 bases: TGTGCCATCAGTGCCGGCACAGATACGCAGTATTTT. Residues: CAISAGTDTQYF.

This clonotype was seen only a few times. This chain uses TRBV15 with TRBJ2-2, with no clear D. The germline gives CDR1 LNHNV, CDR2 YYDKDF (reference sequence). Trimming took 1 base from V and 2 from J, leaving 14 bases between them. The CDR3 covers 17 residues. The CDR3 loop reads CATSRGVVGINTGELFF. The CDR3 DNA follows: TGTGCCACCAGCAGAGGGGTGGTAGGGATAAACACCGGGGAGCTGTTTTTT.

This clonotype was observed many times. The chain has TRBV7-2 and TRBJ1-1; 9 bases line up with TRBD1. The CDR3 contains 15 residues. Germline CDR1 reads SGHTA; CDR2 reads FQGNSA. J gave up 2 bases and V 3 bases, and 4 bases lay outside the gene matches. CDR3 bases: TGTGCCAGCAGCTTGGGGGGACAGGGCAACACTGAAGCTTTCTTT. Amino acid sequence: CASSLGGQGNTEAFF. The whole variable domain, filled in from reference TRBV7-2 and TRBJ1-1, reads GAGVSQSPSNKVTEKGKDVELRCDPISGHTALYWYRQSLGQGLEFLIYFQGNSAPDKSGLPSDRFSAERTGGSVSTLTIQRTQQEDSAVYLCASSLGGQGNTEAFFGQGTRLTVV.

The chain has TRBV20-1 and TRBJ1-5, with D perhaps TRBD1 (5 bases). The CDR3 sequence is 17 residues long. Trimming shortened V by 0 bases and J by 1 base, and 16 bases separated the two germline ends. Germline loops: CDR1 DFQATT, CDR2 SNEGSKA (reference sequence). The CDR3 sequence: CSARDNRRQRSNQPQHF. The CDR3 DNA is TGCAGTGCTAGAGATAACCGCCGACAGCGGAGCAATCAGCCCCAGCATTTT.

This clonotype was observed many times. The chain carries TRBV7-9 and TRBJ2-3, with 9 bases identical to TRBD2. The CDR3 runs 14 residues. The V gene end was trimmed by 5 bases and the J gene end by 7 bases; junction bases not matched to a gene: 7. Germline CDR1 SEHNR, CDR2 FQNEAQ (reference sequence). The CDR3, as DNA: TGTGCCAGCAGCGCCGGGACTAGCCGGAATACGCAGTATTTT. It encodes CASSAGTSRNTQYF.

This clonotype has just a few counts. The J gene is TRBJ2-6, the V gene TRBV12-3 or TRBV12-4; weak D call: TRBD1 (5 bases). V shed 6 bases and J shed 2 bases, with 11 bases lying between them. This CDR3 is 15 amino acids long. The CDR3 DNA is TGTGCCAGCAGCCCGCCCAGGGCTGGGGCCAACGTCCTGACTTTC. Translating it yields CASSPPRAGANVLTF.

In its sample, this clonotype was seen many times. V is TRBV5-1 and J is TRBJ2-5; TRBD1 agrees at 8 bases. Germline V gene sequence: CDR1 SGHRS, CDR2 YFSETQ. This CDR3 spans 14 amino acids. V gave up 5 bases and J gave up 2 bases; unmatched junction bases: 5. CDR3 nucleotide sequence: TGCGCCAGCAGGCCCCAGGGGGCTCAAGAGACCCAGTACTTC. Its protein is CASRPQGAQETQYF.

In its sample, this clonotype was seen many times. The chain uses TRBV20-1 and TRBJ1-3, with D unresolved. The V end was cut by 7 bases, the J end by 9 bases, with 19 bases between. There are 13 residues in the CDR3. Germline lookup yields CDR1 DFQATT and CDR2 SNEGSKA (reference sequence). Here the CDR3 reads CSVRTTEGPTIYF. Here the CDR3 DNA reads TGCAGTGTTCGGACTACGGAGGGCCCCACCATATATTTT.

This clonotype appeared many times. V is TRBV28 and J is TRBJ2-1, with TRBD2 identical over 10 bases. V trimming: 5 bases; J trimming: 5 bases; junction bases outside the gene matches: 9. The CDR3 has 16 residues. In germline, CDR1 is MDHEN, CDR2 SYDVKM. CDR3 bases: TGTGCCAGCAGTCCCGTGAGAGCGGGGGGGAACAATGAGCAGTTCTTC. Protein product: CASSPVRAGGNNEQFF.

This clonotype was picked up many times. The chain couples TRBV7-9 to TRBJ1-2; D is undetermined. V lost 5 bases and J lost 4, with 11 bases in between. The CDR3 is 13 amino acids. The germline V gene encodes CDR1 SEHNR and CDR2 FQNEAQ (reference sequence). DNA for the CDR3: TGTGCCAGCAGCCTCCGGGCAGGCTATGGCTACACCTTC. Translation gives CASSLRAGYGYTF.

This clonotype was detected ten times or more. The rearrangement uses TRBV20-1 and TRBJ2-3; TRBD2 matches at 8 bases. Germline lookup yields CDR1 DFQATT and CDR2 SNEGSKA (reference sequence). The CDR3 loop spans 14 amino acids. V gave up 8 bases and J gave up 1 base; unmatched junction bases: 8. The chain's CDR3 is CSITVRGGTDTQYF. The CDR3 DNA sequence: TGCAGTATCACCGTGCGGGGGGGCACAGATACGCAGTATTTT.

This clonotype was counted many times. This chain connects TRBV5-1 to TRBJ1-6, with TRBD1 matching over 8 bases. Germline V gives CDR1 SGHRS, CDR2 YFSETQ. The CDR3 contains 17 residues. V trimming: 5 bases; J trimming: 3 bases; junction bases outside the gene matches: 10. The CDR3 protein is CASRRQGTGNYNSPLHF. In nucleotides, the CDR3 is TGCGCCAGCAGACGCCAAGGGACAGGCAACTATAATTCACCCCTCCACTTT.

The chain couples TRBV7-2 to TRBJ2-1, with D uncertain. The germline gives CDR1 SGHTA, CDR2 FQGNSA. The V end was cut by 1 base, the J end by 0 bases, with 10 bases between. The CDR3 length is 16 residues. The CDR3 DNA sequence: TGTGCCAGCAGCTTAGATCTATCGAGCTCCTACAATGAGCAGTTCTTC. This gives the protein CASSLDLSSSYNEQFF.